This T cell receptor beta chain originates from a study of OX40 agonist ivuxolimab in advanced cancers. Whole-study context: Patients in dose escalation had liver, melanoma, kidney or head and neck cancers. Three patients showed partial responses: one hepatocellular carcinoma and two cutaneous melanoma cases.

Measured with immunoSEQ multiplex PCR; TCRdb has only the in-frame clones, and not every one. Among approximately 60,000 clones, approximately 92% were seen once, and the ten largest hold 0.55% to 0.8%. Looked up from germline, CDR1 is LNHDA and CDR2 is SQIVND (reference sequence). This CDR3 has 14 amino acids. V was pared by 4 bases and J by 4 bases, with 6 bases of the junction left unmatched. Whole-study findings and limits: At doses 0.1 to 3.0 mg/kg, CD4+ and CD8+ clones expanded.

As regards this clone: Its antigen is currently unknown.

This specimen consisted of CD4+ or CD8+ T cells sorted from blood, obtained in a trial of the OX40 agonist ivuxolimab. This sequence joins TRBV19 and TRBJ2-7; 8 bases line up with TRBD1. The sequence was obtained from an adult with an advanced solid tumor such as melanoma, head and neck, liver or kidney cancer. The CDR3 here is CASSNQGATYEQYF. For the CDR3, the DNA is TGTGCCAGTAGTAACCAGGGGGCAACTTACGAGCAGTACTTC.